This paragraph reports one TCR beta chain. The data are from a study of T cells in narcolepsy. Background on the study: Patients with NT1 or NT2 and healthy control donors were enrolled.

V was pared by 7 bases and J by 5 bases, with 14 bases between. There are 13 residues in the CDR3. Germline values: CDR1 MNHNS, CDR2 SASEGT. Generated by immunoSEQ multiplex PCR, the TCRdb table keeps only in-frame clones and is missing some. This repertoire shows 30,000 to 35,000 clones, 80% to 85% found once; its top ten account for about 2.5%. V usage is TRBV6-1 and J usage is TRBJ1-1; D gene uncertain. Sequencing input: CD45RA- memory CD4+ T cells from PBMCs. The receptor's source is a human donor with narcolepsy. The DNA of the CDR3 is TGTGCCAGCACCCTTAAGGCCGGGACTGAAGCTTTCTTT. Translating gives CASTLKAGTEAFF.